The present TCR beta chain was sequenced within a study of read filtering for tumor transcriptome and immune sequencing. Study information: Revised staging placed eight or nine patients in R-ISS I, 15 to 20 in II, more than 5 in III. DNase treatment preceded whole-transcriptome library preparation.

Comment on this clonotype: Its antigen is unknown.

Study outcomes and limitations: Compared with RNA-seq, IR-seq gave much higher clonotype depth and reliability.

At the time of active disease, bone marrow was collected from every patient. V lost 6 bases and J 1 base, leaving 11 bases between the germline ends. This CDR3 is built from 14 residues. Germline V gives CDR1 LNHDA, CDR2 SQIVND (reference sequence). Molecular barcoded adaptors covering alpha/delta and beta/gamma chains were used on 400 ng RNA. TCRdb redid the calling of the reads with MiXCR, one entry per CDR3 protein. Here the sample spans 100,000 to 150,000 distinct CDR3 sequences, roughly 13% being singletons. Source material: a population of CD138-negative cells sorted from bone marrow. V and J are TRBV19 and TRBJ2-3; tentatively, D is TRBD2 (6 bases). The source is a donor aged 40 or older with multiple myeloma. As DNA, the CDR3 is TGTGCCAGTAGAAGACTAGACGGCACAGATACGCAGTATTTT. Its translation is CASRRLDGTDTQYF.